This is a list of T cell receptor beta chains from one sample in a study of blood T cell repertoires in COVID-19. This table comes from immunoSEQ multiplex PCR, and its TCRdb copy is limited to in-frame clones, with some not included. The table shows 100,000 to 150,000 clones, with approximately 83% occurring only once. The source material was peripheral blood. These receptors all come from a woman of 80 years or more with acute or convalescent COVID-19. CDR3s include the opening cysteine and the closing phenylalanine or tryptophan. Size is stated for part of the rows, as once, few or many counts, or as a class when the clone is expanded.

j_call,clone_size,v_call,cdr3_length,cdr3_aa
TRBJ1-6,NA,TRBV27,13,CASRGQGGSPLHF
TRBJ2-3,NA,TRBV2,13,CASSTQGADTQYF
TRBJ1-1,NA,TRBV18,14,CASREQRMNTEAFF
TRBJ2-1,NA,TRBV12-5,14,CASAISGGENEQFF
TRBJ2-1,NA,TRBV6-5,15,CASSRNPRDVNEQFF
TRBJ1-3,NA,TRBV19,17,CASSDLRTATGGNTIYF
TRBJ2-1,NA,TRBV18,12,CASSPQTNEQFF
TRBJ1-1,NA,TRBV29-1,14,CSVRKVGGVAEAFF
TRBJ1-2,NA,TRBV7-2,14,CASSLSSGPYGYTF
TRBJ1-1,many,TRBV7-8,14,CASSSGQGNTEAFF
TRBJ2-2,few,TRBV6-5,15,CASSSGIPAAGELFF
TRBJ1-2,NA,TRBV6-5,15,CASSYWDRGSGGYTF
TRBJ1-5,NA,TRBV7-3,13,CASSLGLNQPQHF
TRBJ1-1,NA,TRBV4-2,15,CASSQGNTRTGGAFF
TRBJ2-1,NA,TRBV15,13,CATSGRAGSEQFF
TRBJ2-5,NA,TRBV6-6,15,CASSPGTGGWETQYF
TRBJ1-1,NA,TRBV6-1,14,CASSDVSFYTEAFF
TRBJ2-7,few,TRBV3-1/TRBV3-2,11,CASSLGHEQYF
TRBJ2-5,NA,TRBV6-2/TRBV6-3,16,CASSPASLAPQETQYF
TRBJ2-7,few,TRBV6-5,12,CASSNGGYEQYF
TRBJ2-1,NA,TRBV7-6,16,CASSSTGRGSYNEQFF
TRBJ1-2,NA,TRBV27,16,CASSTSPGSIDYGYTF
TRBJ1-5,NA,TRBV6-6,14,CASTERQGAQPQHF
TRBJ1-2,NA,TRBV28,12,CASTSQEDSATF
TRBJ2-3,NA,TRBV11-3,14,CASSLGGSTDTQYF
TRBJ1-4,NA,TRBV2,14,CASSLLGQNEKLFF
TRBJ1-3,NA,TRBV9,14,CASSGQRATNTIYF
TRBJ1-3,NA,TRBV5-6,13,CAGSQGSGNTIYF
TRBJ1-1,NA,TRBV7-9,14,CASSQGSGVTEAFF
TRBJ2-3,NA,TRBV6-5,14,CASKGEGRGDTQYF
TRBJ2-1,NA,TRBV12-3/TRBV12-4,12,CASTPQGNEQFF
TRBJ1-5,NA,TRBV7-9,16,CASSLGGGTLVQPQHF
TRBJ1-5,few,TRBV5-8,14,CASSADSGNQPQHF
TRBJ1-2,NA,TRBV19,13,CASTDRRSYGYTF
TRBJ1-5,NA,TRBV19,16,CASSIIQQGSNQPQHF
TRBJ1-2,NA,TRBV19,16,CASSIGGPTMATGYTF
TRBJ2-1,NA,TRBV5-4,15,CASSSGLGRYNEQFF
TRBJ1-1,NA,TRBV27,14,CASSRPSLIPEAFF
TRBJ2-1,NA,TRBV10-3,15,CAISESTVAHNEQFF
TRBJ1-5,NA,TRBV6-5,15,CASYAYQGNNQPQHF
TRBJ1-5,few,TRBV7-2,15,CASTRQYGSNQPQHF
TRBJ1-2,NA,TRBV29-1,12,CSVVQSSYGYTF
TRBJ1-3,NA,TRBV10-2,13,CASSERAGNTIYF
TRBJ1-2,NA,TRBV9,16,CASSVVGDITSYGYTF
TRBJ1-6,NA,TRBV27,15,CASSEQGLNNSPLHF
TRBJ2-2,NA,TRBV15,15,CATSRDRTGTGELFF
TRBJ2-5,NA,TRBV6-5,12,CASRTALETQYF
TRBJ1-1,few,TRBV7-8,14,CASSYRGANTEAFF
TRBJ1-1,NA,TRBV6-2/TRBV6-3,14,CASSYSSMNTEAFF
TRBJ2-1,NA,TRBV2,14,CASRVEYTGGEQFF
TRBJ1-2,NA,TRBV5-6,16,CASSFYDRQGRDGYTF
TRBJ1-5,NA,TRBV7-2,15,CASSLNRGANQPQHF
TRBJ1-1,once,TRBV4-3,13,CASSQFSGDEAFF
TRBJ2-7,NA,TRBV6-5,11,CASGLGQGQYF
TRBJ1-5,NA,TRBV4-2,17,CASSQRQTAEPNQPQHF
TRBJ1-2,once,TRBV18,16,CASSPTVERSNYGYTF
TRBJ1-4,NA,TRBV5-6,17,CASSRNRGTTTNEKLFF
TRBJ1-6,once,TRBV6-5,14,CASLRGGNNSPLHF
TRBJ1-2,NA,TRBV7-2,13,CASSLAAGWGYTF
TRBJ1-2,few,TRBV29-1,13,CSVVPPDLHGYTF